The 32 T cell receptor beta chains presented below share a single source sample, sequenced in a study of CD8+CD57+ T cells in acquired aplastic anemia (dated by TCRdb to 2016 to 2019). The instrument given in TCRdb is Illumina HiSeq 2000. Genomic DNA served as template for TCR beta VDJ combination and CDR3 sequence profiling. TCRdb reanalyzed the raw reads on its own, using fastp at Q25 for trimming and MiXCR for clone calling, and kept in-frame beta chains. Every CDR3 protein is listed once, alongside the most common genes and DNA of its rows. The sample includes some 410,000 distinct CDR3 sequences, with about two thirds observed a single time. Of the sample, 4% falls within the top ten clones. Sequenced sample: sorted CD4+, CD8+, or CD8+CD57+ T cells (not recorded which) from PBMCs. These receptor sequences come from a human donor in good health, serving as a control.

There are many counts of this clonotype. The CDR3 reads CASTAGTSNQPQHF. CDR3 in DNA: TGTGCCAGCACCGCGGGGACAAGCAATCAGCCCCAGCATTTT. The J gene is TRBJ1-5, the V gene TRBV6-2 or TRBV6-3; TRBD1 might be the D (6 bases). V gave up 7 bases and J gave up 1 base, with 11 bases separating them. The length of the CDR3 is 14 residues. Germline CDR1 and CDR2: MNHEY and SVGEGT.

The V and J genes are TRBV11-3 and TRBJ2-3; D is perhaps TRBD2 (5 bases). Germline V CDR1 and CDR2: SGHNT, YENEEA. The CDR3 is 13 amino acids. V gave up 3 bases and J gave up 7 bases, with 11 bases separating them. CDR3 loop: CASSFSTGNTQYF. CDR3 bases: TGTGCCAGCAGCTTCTCGACGGGGAATACGCAGTATTTT. Filled out from reference TRBV11-3 and TRBJ2-3, the complete variable domain reads EAGVVQSPRYKIIEKKQPVAFWCNPISGHNTLYWYLQNLGQGPELLIRYENEEAVDDSQLPKDRFSAERLKGVDSTLKIQPAELGDSAVYLCASSFSTGNTQYFGPGTRLTVL.

On this clonotype: Since a much larger clone is just one base distant, this may be a read error. The chain employs TRBV6-2 or TRBV6-3 and TRBJ1-1, with no clear D. The CDR3 covers 14 residues. The germline V gene encodes CDR1 MNHEY and CDR2 SVGEGT. The V end was cut by 1 base, the J end by 4 bases, with 10 bases between. The CDR3 coding sequence is TGTGCCAGCAGTTACTGGGCAGGTACCACTGAAGCTTTCTTT. Its protein product is CASSYWAGTTEAFF.

The chain carries TRBV5-1 and TRBJ1-6, with 9 nucleotides matching TRBD1. V lost 0 bases to trimming and J lost 10 bases; unmatched junction nucleotides: 5. This CDR3 region has 15 residues. In germline, CDR1 is SGHRS, CDR2 YFSETQ. The CDR3: CASSLAGTGRSPLHF. The DNA for the CDR3 is TGCGCCAGCAGCTTGGCCGGGACAGGGAGGTCACCCCTCCACTTT.

On this clonotype: Without the conserved terminal phenylalanine or tryptophan, this CDR3 likely stems from a read error. The DNA is omitted, as the CDR3 cannot be located on it reliably, and the CDR3 follows TCRdb's listing. The chain combines TRBV19 with TRBJ1-2; TRBD1 reflects the table's D call only, with no check against the DNA. The CDR3 spans 12 residues, counting both ends. Germline lookup yields CDR1 LNHDA and CDR2 SQIVND (reference sequence). The CDR3 spells CASNSDRVDETQ.

The V call is TRBV20-1, the J call TRBJ2-3; D gene unclear. There are 11 residues in the CDR3. The germline V gene has CDR1 DFQATT and CDR2 SNEGSKA (reference sequence). The CDR3, as DNA: TGCAGCCCCAGTGAGAGCAATACGCAGTATTTT. This encodes CSPSESNTQYF.

This clonotype has at least ten counts. The chain is built from TRBV5-1 and TRBJ2-1; D ambiguous. Germline values: CDR1 SGHRS, CDR2 YFSETQ. With 0 bases removed from V and 4 bases from J, the gap between germline ends came to 11 bases. The CDR3 is made up of 15 amino acids. For the CDR3, the DNA is TGCGCCAGCAGCTTGGGGCAGACGGGTTACAATGAGCAGTTCTTC. It encodes CASSLGQTGYNEQFF.

CDR3 in amino acids: CASSLQGISGYEQYF. The CDR3 DNA reads as TGTGCCAGCAGCTTACAGGGAATAAGTGGCTACGAGCAGTACTTC. J is TRBJ2-7 and V is TRBV7-2, with a weak D call TRBD1 (5 bases). Trimming stripped 2 bases from V and 3 bases from J, with 14 bases between. Germline lookup yields CDR1 SGHTA and CDR2 FQGNSA. CDR3 length equals 15 residues.

The sample holds a few counts of this clonotype. The junction departs from germline at one end; a sequencing error may be responsible. This chain uses TRBV7-3 with TRBJ1-6; D not resolved. The germline V gene encodes CDR1 SGHTA and CDR2 FQGTGA. This CDR3 has 14 residues. The chain's CDR3 is CASSQGSHNSPLHF. The CDR3 DNA is TGTGCCAGCAGCCAAGGCAGCCATAATTCGCCCCTCCACTTT.

This chain links TRBV14 with TRBJ1-5; D unclear. The CDR3 is 15 amino acids. V lost 1 base to trimming and J lost 12 bases, with 19 bases between them. Germline assignment: CDR1 SGHDN and CDR2 FVKESK. CDR3: CASSQGGYGNTFQHF. CDR3 nucleotide sequence: TGTGCCAGCAGCCAAGGCGGGTACGGCAACACCTTCCAGCATTTT.

On this clonotype itself: This may arise from a read error, as a much more abundant clone is one base away. The CDR3 does not end in the conserved phenylalanine or tryptophan, so this is likely a read error. The chain recombines TRBV3-1 with TRBJ2-5, with a weak D call TRBD1 (5 bases). The CDR3 has 14 amino acids. CDR1 and CDR2 (germline): LGHDT, YNNKEL (reference sequence). V dropped 0 bases and J dropped 4 bases, with 9 bases sitting between them. The chain's CDR3 is CASSQDGAVETQYS. CDR3 DNA sequence: TGTGCCAGCAGCCAAGATGGGGCCGTAGAGACCCAGTACTCC.

This chain links TRBV5-6 with TRBJ2-7; D gene unclear. This CDR3 spans 13 amino acids. V was pared by 4 bases and J by 5 bases, with 13 bases between. Looked up from germline, CDR1 is SGHDT and CDR2 is YYEEEE. The chain's CDR3 is CASSLGGLHEQYF. The DNA for the CDR3 is TGTGCCAGCAGCCTTGGCGGCCTCCACGAGCAGTACTTC.

Details on this clonotype: The junction shows a germline mismatch at one end, possibly a read error. The rearrangement joins TRBV6-1 to TRBJ2-7; possibly TRBD1 for D (5 bases). CDR3 length: 13 residues. The germline CDR1 and CDR2 sequences are MNHNS and SASEGT. In nucleotides, the CDR3 is TGTGCCGGCAGTGCGGTTAAGTGGACAGAGCAGTACTTC. It encodes CAGSAVKWTEQYF.

J is TRBJ1-6 and V is TRBV7-6; TRBD1 matches 7 bases. Unmatched junction bases numbered 20, after V lost 5 bases and J lost 19 bases. The CDR3 runs 15 residues. The germline V gene has CDR1 SGHVS and CDR2 FNYEAQ. The CDR3 coding sequence is TGTGCCAGCAGCCAATTGACAGGGCCTATGAGCCCCCAACACTTT. This encodes CASSQLTGPMSPQHF.

A note on this clonotype: One end of the junction is discordant with germline, which a read error may explain. The chain joins TRBV7-9 to TRBJ1-5; D is ambiguous. The CDR3 is made up of 15 amino acids. Germline V gene data show CDR1 as SEHNR and CDR2 as FQNEAQ (reference sequence). CDR3: CATSTYSYTNQPQHF. In nucleotides, the CDR3 is TGTGCCACCAGCACATACAGTTACACCAATCAGCCCCAGCATTTT.

This clonotype has ten or more counts. The chain has TRBV7-6 and TRBJ2-7, with 10 nucleotides matching TRBD1. Germline V gene lookup returns CDR1 SGHVS and CDR2 FNYEAQ. The CDR3 covers 14 residues. The J segment lost 3 bases and the V segment lost 5 bases, leaving 4 bases of the junction unmatched. CDR3 nucleotides: TGTGCCAGCAGCCCCGGGACAGGGGTCTACGAGCAGTACTTC. Its translation: CASSPGTGVYEQYF.

The CDR3 is CASSLAGAYTYEQYF. The CDR3 nucleotides are TGCGCCAGCAGCTTGGCTGGAGCTTACACCTACGAGCAGTACTTC. The chain uses TRBV5-1 and TRBJ2-7, with D uncertain. V shed 0 bases and J shed 2 bases, with 12 bases lying between them. CDR3 length: 15 residues. The germline CDR1 and CDR2 sequences are SGHRS and YFSETQ.

The CDR3 loop is CASSNGLGWSTDTQYF. CDR3 DNA: TGTGCCAGTAGCAACGGACTAGGATGGAGCACAGATACGCAGTATTTT. The chain couples TRBV5-6 to TRBJ2-3; TRBD2 matches 7 bases. The CDR3 runs 16 residues. Germline assignment: CDR1 SGHDT and CDR2 YYEEEE. V was clipped by 8 bases and J by 0 bases; unmatched bases: 12.

With regard to this clonotype: An end of the junction differs from the germline gene, which may be a read error. J is TRBJ2-5 and V is TRBV6-1; perhaps TRBD2 as D (6 bases). The CDR3 extends over 13 amino acids. CDR1 is MNHNS, CDR2 SASEGT, per germline. CDR3 loop: CASTGGLEETQSF. The CDR3 DNA reads as TGTGCCAGCACCGGGGGTCTCGAAGAGACCCAGTCCTTC.

This clonotype appeared many times. V is TRBV4-3 and J is TRBJ1-2; 7 positions match TRBD1. Germline CDR1 reads LGHNA; CDR2 reads YSLEER. The length of the CDR3 is 14 residues. Trimming at V came to 0 bases and at J to 7 bases, leaving 5 bases not matched to a gene. Here the CDR3 reads CASSQERGRGGYTF. The CDR3 nucleotides read TGCGCCAGCAGCCAAGAAAGGGGGCGCGGTGGCTACACCTTC.

This clonotype was recorded at least ten times. V gene TRBV20-1 combines with J gene TRBJ1-2; tentatively, D is TRBD1 (6 bases). Germline-derived CDR1 and CDR2 are DFQATT and SNEGSKA (reference sequence). This CDR3 region has 17 residues. V lost 0 bases and J 2 bases, leaving 19 bases between the germline ends. The CDR3: CSARETGTGNSNYGYTF. CDR3 in DNA: TGCAGTGCTAGAGAGACCGGTACAGGGAATTCAAACTATGGCTACACCTTC.

In regard to this clonotype: A read error may account for a junction end that differs from germline. This sequence joins TRBV9 and TRBJ2-1; TRBD2 aligns across 8 bases. Germline CDR1 reads SGDLS; CDR2 reads YYNGEE. The CDR3 contains 14 residues. The CDR3 nucleotides are TGTGCCACCAGCAGCGGGGGTCAGATGGAGGCGGAGTTCTTC. Protein product: CATSSGGQMEAEFF.

Points on this clonotype: The DNA is left out, because the CDR3 cannot be placed on it with certainty; the CDR3 is given as TCRdb lists it. The chain employs TRBV7-9 and TRBJ2-7. Germline values: CDR1 SEHNR, CDR2 FQNEAQ (reference sequence). The CDR3 numbers 14 amino acids, ends counted. CDR3 sequence reads: CTSTGWRLHLRFGF.

In this sample, this clonotype turned up many times. The chain links TRBV3-1 to TRBJ1-6; unclear D gene. CDR3 length equals 15 residues. Germline lookup yields CDR1 LGHDT and CDR2 YNNKEL (reference sequence). V was pared by 1 base and J by 5 bases, with 9 bases between. The CDR3 is CASSQAWVDNSPLHF. In DNA, the CDR3 is TGTGCCAGCAGCCAAGCATGGGTAGATAATTCACCCCTCCACTTT.

Note on this clonotype: An end of the junction does not agree with germline; a read error may underlie this. CDR3 sequence: CASSVTWVGNYEQYF. In DNA form, the CDR3 reads TGTGCCAGTAGTGTTACATGGGTCGGCAACTACGAGCAGTACTTC. V and J are TRBV2 and TRBJ2-7; D remains ambiguous. Germline-derived CDR1 and CDR2 are SNHLY and FYNNEI. This CDR3 contains 15 residues.

In nucleotides, the CDR3 is TGTGCCAGCAGCCCCCCGAATTGGGGGGGCGCCTATGGCTACACCTTC. It codes for CASSPPNWGGAYGYTF. The chain carries TRBV7-9 and TRBJ1-2; D may be TRBD1 (6 bases). The CDR3 has 16 residues. Germline V gives CDR1 SEHNR, CDR2 FQNEAQ (reference sequence). The germline V and J ends were trimmed by 5 bases and 4 bases, with 20 bases remaining between them.

A note on this clonotype: At one end the junction does not follow the germline gene, possibly because of a read error. The rearrangement uses TRBV7-2 and TRBJ1-1; 9 bases are shared with TRBD1. CDR3 length: 15 residues. Germline CDR1 is SGHTA and CDR2 is FQGNSA. This CDR3 is CASSHEGQGNTVAFF. The CDR3 nucleotides read TGTGCCAGCAGCCACGAAGGACAGGGGAACACTGTAGCTTTCTTT.

This clonotype was seen many times. The V gene is TRBV7-6, the J gene TRBJ2-3; 7 bases align to TRBD1. Germline V gene lookup returns CDR1 SGHVS and CDR2 FNYEAQ. CDR3 length: 15 amino acids. The trim removed 0 bases at V and 5 bases at J, leaving 5 bases unmatched. The CDR3 loop reads CASSLAGGREDTQYF. In DNA form, the CDR3 reads TGTGCCAGCAGCTTAGCAGGGGGCCGTGAAGATACGCAGTATTTT.

This clonotype was observed once. The chain joins TRBV20-1 to TRBJ2-7, with D unclear. V was shortened by 3 bases and J by 3 bases, with 15 bases between the two germline ends. CDR1 is DFQATT, CDR2 SNEGSKA, per germline (reference sequence). This CDR3 spans 14 amino acids. The CDR3 DNA reads TGCAGTGCTAGTACGTGGGCAGACAACTACGAGCAGTACTTC. This gives the protein CSASTWADNYEQYF.

This clonotype was seen once. This rearrangement joins TRBV10-3 to TRBJ2-1; D not certain. In germline, CDR1 is ENHRY, CDR2 SYGVKD. This CDR3 contains 14 residues. V was trimmed by 10 bases and J by 4 bases, leaving 17 bases between them. The DNA for the CDR3 is TGTGCCAGCCAGGAAGATTCCCCGTACAATGAGCAGTTCTTC. Protein product: CASQEDSPYNEQFF.

This clonotype was recorded many times. The V and J genes are TRBV6-2 or TRBV6-3 and TRBJ1-1; D not resolved. Trimming stripped 0 bases from V and 1 base from J, with 6 bases between. The germline CDR1 and CDR2 sequences are MNHEY and SVGEGT. The CDR3 length is 14 residues. This CDR3 is CASSYSLGNTEAFF. The CDR3 bases are TGTGCCAGCAGTTACTCTCTCGGGAACACTGAAGCTTTCTTT.

Of note for this clonotype: One end of the junction is discordant with germline, which a read error may explain. This sequence joins TRBV10-3 and TRBJ2-7; D not resolved. The CDR3 covers 14 residues. Looked up from germline, CDR1 is ENHRY and CDR2 is SYGVKD. CDR3 in amino acids: CATSPTCDTDAQYF. CDR3 DNA sequence: TGTGCCACTTCTCCTACGTGTGACACAGATGCGCAGTACTTT.